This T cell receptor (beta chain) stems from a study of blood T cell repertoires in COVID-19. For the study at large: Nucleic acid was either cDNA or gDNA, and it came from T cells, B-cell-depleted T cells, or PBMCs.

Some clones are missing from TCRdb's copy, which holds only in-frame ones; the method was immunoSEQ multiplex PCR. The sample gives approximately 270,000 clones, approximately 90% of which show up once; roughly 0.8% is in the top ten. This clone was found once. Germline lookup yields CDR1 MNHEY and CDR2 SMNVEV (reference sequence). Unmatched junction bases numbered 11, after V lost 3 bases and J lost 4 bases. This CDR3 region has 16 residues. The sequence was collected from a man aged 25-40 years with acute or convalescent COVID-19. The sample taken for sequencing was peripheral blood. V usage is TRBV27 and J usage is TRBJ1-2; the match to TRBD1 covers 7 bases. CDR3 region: CASSFRGSGQSYGYTF. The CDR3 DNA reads TGTGCCAGCAGTTTTAGAGGTTCGGGACAGAGCTATGGCTACACCTTC.